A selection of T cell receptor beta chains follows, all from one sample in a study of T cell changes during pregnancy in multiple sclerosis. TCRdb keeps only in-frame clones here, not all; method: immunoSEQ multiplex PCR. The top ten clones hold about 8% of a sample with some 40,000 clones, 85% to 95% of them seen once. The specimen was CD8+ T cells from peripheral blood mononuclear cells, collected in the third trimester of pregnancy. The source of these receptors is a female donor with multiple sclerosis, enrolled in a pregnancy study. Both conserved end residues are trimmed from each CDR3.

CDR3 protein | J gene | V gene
ASSLAGDNDNEQF | TRBJ2-1 | TRBV7-9
ASTLGPEAF | TRBJ1-1 | TRBV6-5
ASSETGEDYEQY | TRBJ2-7 | TRBV2
ASSLEQVSYNEQF | TRBJ2-1 | TRBV5-1
ASSHSGQGDLY | TRBJ2-7 | TRBV4-1
ASSPGLAGAPLGGELF | TRBJ2-2 | TRBV7-9
ASSPGQSIYGYT | TRBJ1-2 | TRBV14
ASSSAGQGFNRYT | TRBJ1-2 | TRBV7-8
ASSWGLAPSSSYNEQF | TRBJ2-1 | TRBV13
AIEEELGLVGEQY | TRBJ2-7 | TRBV7-9
ASSAGVGEELAKNIQY | TRBJ2-4 | TRBV6-1
ASSPTRTGAGEAF | TRBJ1-1 | TRBV7-9
ASSLQGGGYEQY | TRBJ2-7 | TRBV27
ASTQGFGGAINEQF | TRBJ2-1 | TRBV28
ASSRGQNTDTQY | TRBJ2-3 | TRBV18
ASSGGTTDTQY | TRBJ2-3 | TRBV5-6
ASSVGQGETQY | TRBJ2-5 | TRBV9
ASNQKGHQNGGYT | TRBJ1-2 | TRBV5-1
ASSLVRGSGNTIY | TRBJ1-3 | TRBV27
ASSRESSGTTQY | TRBJ2-3 | TRBV11-2
ASSIIPQPQH | TRBJ1-5 | TRBV19
ASSLGAGQQMNTEAF | TRBJ1-1 | TRBV5-1
ATADLQGGPDTQY | TRBJ2-3 | TRBV10-3
ASSEFGVGDEKLF | TRBJ1-4 | TRBV2
ASSYYDSSGANVLT | TRBJ2-6 | TRBV6-5
ASSYSASYEQY | TRBJ2-7 | TRBV6-6